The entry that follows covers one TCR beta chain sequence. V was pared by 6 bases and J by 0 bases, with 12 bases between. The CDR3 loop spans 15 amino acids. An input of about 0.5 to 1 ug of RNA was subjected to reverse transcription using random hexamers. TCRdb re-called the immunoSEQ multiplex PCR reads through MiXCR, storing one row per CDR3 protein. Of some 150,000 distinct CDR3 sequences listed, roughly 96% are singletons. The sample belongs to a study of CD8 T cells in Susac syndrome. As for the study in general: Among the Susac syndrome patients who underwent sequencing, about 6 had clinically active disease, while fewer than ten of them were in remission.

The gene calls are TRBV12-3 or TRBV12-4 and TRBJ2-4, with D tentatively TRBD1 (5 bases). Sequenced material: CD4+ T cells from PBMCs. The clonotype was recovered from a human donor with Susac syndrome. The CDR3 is CASRTDSLAKNIQYF. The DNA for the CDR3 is TGTGCCAGCAGAACTGACAGCCTAGCCAAAAACATTCAGTACTTC.